The T cell receptor beta chain under discussion was sequenced for a study of blood T cell repertoires in COVID-19. CDR1 is MNHEY and CDR2 is SMNVEV in the germline V gene (reference sequence). The CDR3 totals 15 residues. J was trimmed by 5 bases and V by 5 bases; bases with no gene match: 6. Clones were sequenced by immunoSEQ multiplex PCR, and TCRdb holds only the in-frame ones, with some missing. This sample yields 150,000 to 200,000 clones, of which more than 75% are seen a single time; about 4.2% belongs to the top ten. The chain uses TRBV27 and TRBJ2-7, with 13 bases matching TRBD2. This clonotype was obtained from a human donor in a cohort sampled during active COVID-19. Sequences were obtained from peripheral blood. In DNA form, the CDR3 reads TGTGCCAGCAGTCAGGAACTAGCGGGAGGGGACGAGCAGTACTTC. It translates to CASSQELAGGDEQYF.